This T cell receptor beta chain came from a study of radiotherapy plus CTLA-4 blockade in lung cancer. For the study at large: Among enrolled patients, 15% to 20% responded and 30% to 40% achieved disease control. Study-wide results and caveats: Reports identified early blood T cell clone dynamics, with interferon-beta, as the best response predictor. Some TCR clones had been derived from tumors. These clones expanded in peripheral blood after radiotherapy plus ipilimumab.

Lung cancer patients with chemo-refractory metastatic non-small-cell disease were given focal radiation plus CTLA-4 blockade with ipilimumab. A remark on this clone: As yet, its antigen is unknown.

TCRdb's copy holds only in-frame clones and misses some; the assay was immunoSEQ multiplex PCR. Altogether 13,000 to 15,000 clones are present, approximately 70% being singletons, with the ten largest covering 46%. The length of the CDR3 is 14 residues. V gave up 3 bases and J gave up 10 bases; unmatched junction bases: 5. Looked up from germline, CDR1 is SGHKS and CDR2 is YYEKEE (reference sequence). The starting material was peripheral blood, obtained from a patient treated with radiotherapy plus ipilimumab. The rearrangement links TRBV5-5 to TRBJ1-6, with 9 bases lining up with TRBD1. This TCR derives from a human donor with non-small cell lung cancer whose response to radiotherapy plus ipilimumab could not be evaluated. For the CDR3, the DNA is TGTGCCAGCAGCTCGGACAGGGGCAACTCACCCCTCCACTTT. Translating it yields CASSSDRGNSPLHF.